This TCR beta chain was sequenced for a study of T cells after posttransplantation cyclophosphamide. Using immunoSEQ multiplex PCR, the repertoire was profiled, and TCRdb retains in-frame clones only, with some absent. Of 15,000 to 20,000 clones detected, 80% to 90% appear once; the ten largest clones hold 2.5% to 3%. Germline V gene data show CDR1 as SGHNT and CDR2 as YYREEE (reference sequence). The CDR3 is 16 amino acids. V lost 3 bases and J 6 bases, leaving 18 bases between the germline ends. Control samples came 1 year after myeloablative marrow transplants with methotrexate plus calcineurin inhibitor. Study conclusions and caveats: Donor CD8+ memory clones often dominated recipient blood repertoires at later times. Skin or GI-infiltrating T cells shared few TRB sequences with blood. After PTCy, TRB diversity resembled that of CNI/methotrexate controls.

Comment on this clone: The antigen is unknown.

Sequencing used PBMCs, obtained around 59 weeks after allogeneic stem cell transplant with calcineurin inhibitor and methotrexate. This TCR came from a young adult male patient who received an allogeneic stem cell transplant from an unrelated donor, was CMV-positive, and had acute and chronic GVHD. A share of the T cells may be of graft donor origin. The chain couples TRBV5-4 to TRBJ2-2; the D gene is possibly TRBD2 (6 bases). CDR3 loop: CASSSEGQVWAGELFF. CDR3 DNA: TGTGCCAGCAGCTCGGAGGGCCAGGTCTGGGCCGGGGAGCTGTTTTTT.